This note documents a single T cell receptor (beta chain) sequence. These data belong to a study of PD-L1 blockade in urothelial cancer. Trimming stripped 2 bases from V and 0 bases from J, with 4 bases between. This CDR3 contains 13 residues. The germline V gene encodes CDR1 MNHEY and CDR2 SMNVEV (reference sequence). Profiled with immunoSEQ multiplex PCR; TCRdb holds only in-frame clones, not every one. The sample carries 50,000 or so clones, around 88% recorded once. The starting material was PBMCs, obtained around atezolizumab (anti-PD-L1) treatment. This TCR came from a man between 60 and 75 years old with urothelial cancer. The V call is TRBV27, the J call TRBJ1-1, with D unresolved. CDR3 protein: CASSLLVNTEAFF. In DNA form, the CDR3 reads TGTGCCAGCAGTTTACTTGTGAACACTGAAGCTTTCTTT.